Each of the 21 T cell receptor beta chains below was sequenced from the same sample in a study of T cells in Graves' hyperthyroidism and ophthalmopathy. Amplified regions were TCR beta CDR3 sequences from RNA transcripts. TCR CDR3 regions were first amplified by RT-PCR with HTBI primers. TCRdb independently ran MiXCR on the multiplex PCR reads; one entry per CDR3 protein. The sample includes 300,000 to 400,000 distinct CDR3 sequences, approximately 14% of them seen just once. The material sequenced was blood. All receptors come from a woman under 40 with Graves' ophthalmopathy.

This clonotype was observed at least ten times. The chain carries TRBV20-1 and TRBJ2-3; 11 bases are a match to TRBD2. CDR1 is DFQATT, CDR2 SNEGSKA, per germline (reference sequence). This CDR3 comprises 15 residues. V shed 8 bases and J 4 bases; nucleotides not matched to a gene: 11. In DNA, the CDR3 is TGCAGTACCGACGATGGGACTAGCGGATCAGATACGCAGTATTTT. Translating gives CSTDDGTSGSDTQYF.

The table lists this clonotype with many counts. The DNA of the CDR3 is TGTGCCAGTGAGGGAAGGGGGCTGGGCACTGAAGCTTTCTTT. Protein: CASEGRGLGTEAFF. This chain links TRBV2 with TRBJ1-1; 7 positions match TRBD1. CDR1 and CDR2 from the germline V gene are SNHLY and FYNNEI. J was trimmed by 4 bases and V by 9 bases; bases with no gene match: 11. This CDR3 contains 14 residues.

This clonotype has a handful of counts. One end of the junction does not line up with germline, which may come from a read error. J is TRBJ2-1 and V is TRBV5-1; 9 bases match TRBD1. The CDR3 has 14 amino acids. Germline V gene lookup returns CDR1 SGHRS and CDR2 YFSETQ. CDR3 DNA sequence: TGCACCAGCAGCTTGGGGACAGGGCCCAGTGAGCAGTTCTTC. Its protein product is CTSSLGTGPSEQFF.

This clonotype was seen only a few times. This sequence joins TRBV29-1 and TRBJ2-5, with D unresolved. V was pared by 6 bases and J by 0 bases, with 11 bases between. There are 13 residues in the CDR3. The germline V gene has CDR1 SQVTM and CDR2 ANQGSEA. As DNA, the CDR3 is TGCAGCGTCGCCCTGGCCCACCAAGAGACCCAGTACTTC. It codes for CSVALAHQETQYF.

This clonotype was observed at least ten times. The chain carries TRBV13 and TRBJ2-3; no firm D call. This CDR3 is 14 amino acids long. Germline CDR1 PRHDT, CDR2 FYEKMQ (reference sequence). Trimming removed 4 bases from V and 0 bases from J, with 8 bases in between. The CDR3 is CASSSKSSTDTQYF. The DNA of the CDR3 is TGTGCCAGCAGCTCCAAAAGTAGCACAGATACGCAGTATTTT.

In this sample, this clonotype turned up many times. This chain joins TRBV20-1 and TRBJ2-4, with D unresolved. The V and J ends lost 3 bases and 0 bases respectively, with 6 bases between them. The CDR3 is 13 residues long. Per germline, CDR1 DFQATT and CDR2 SNEGSKA (reference sequence). CDR3 amino acids: CSASSLAKNIQYF. The CDR3 nucleotides read TGCAGTGCTAGCTCTTTAGCCAAAAACATTCAGTACTTC.

In its sample, this clonotype was seen a few times. The chain links TRBV5-4 to TRBJ1-4; 8 bases are a match to TRBD1. J gave up 7 bases and V 6 bases, and 5 bases lay outside the gene matches. The CDR3 is 13 residues long. Germline V gene data show CDR1 as SGHNT and CDR2 as YYREEE (reference sequence). CDR3 amino acids: CASKGQETEKLFF. CDR3 nucleotide sequence: TGTGCCAGCAAGGGACAGGAAACTGAAAAACTGTTTTTT.

A remark on this clonotype: One end of the junction varies from germline; a read error may be responsible. This rearrangement joins TRBV5-6 to TRBJ2-2; a possible D gene is TRBD2 (5 bases). This CDR3 has 16 residues. Germline V lookup: CDR1 SGHDT, CDR2 YYEEEE. Here the CDR3 DNA reads TGTGCCAGCAGTTTGTTGTTAGCAGCGAACACCGGGGAGCTGTCTTTT. It yields the protein CASSLLLAANTGELSF.

In this sample, this clonotype turned up many times. The V call is TRBV6-6, the J call TRBJ2-5, with TRBD2 matching 12 bases. The germline V gene encodes CDR1 MNHNY and CDR2 SVGAGI (reference sequence). CDR3 length: 18 residues. With V trimmed by 2 bases and J by 4 bases, 11 bases remained unmatched. CDR3 sequence (DNA): TGTGCCAGCAGTTACGCCGGAACGCTAGCGGGGGGGCCAGAGACCCAGTACTTC. It encodes CASSYAGTLAGGPETQYF.

This clonotype was counted many times. This rearrangement joins TRBV28 to TRBJ2-7; 7 bases agree with TRBD1. There are 15 residues in the CDR3. In germline, CDR1 is MDHEN, CDR2 SYDVKM. Trimming took 6 bases from V and 2 from J; bases not matched to a gene: 10. CDR3 sequence reads: CASRSPGGFTYEQYF. Written as DNA, the CDR3 is TGTGCCAGCAGGTCTCCAGGGGGATTCACCTACGAGCAGTACTTC.

This clonotype has more than one count but fewer than ten. The chain couples TRBV6-2 or TRBV6-3 to TRBJ1-3; 8 bases line up with TRBD1. The CDR3 contains 15 residues. Germline V gives CDR1 MNHEY, CDR2 SVGEGT. The ends lost 6 bases at V and 0 bases at J; junction bases unmatched: 4. Here the CDR3 DNA reads TGTGCCAGCAGACGACAGGGGAACTCTGGAAACACCATATATTTT. Protein: CASRRQGNSGNTIYF.

This clonotype was counted ten times or more. The J gene is TRBJ2-7, the V gene TRBV2; a weak D match, TRBD1 (8 bases). The germline V gene encodes CDR1 SNHLY and CDR2 FYNNEI. Trimming shortened V by 6 bases and J by 0 bases, and 12 bases separated the two germline ends. This CDR3 region has 14 residues. CDR3 loop: CASRDREGSYEQYF. In DNA form, the CDR3 reads TGTGCCAGCAGGGACAGGGAGGGCTCCTACGAGCAGTACTTC.

This clonotype was counted many times. This chain joins TRBV5-1 and TRBJ2-5; unclear D gene. Germline CDR1 reads SGHRS; CDR2 reads YFSETQ. The CDR3 runs 12 residues. The V and J ends lost 0 bases and 5 bases respectively, with 5 bases between them. Here the CDR3 DNA reads TGCGCCAGCAGCTTGGCGATGGAGACCCAGTACTTC. Translating gives CASSLAMETQYF. Combining the CDR3 with reference TRBV5-1 and TRBJ2-5 gives the whole variable domain KAGVTQTPRYLIKTRGQQVTLSCSPISGHRSVSWYQQTPGQGLQFLFEYFSETQRNKGNFPGRFSGRQFSNSRSEMNVSTLELGDSALYLCASSLAMETQYFGPGTRLLVL.

This clonotype was recorded many times. This chain joins TRBV6-1 and TRBJ2-1; 9 bases are shared with TRBD2. The V gene's germline CDR1 is MNHNS and CDR2 SASEGT. This CDR3 has 17 residues. After removal of 6 bases from V and 2 bases from J, the junction contained 11 bases not matched to a gene. The CDR3, as DNA: TGTGCCAGCAGCCCCCGGGCTAGCGGGGCTACCTACAATGAGCAGTTCTTC. Protein sequence: CASSPRASGATYNEQFF.

This clonotype was detected ten times or more. The V call is TRBV2, the J call TRBJ2-3; tentative D call: TRBD1 (5 bases). This CDR3 comprises 13 residues. Germline V gene data show CDR1 as SNHLY and CDR2 as FYNNEI. V dropped 7 bases and J dropped 3 bases, with 11 bases sitting between them. The CDR3 DNA reads as TGTGCCAGCAAGGGGCCAGGGACAGATACGCAGTATTTT. Translated, it gives CASKGPGTDTQYF.

The chain recombines TRBV15 with TRBJ2-7; D unclear. The CDR3 has 15 amino acids. Germline loops: CDR1 LNHNV, CDR2 YYDKDF (reference sequence). V lost 0 bases, J lost 0 bases, and 9 bases lay in between. In DNA, the CDR3 is TGTGCCACCAGCAGAGATCCTTCCGGCTCCTACGAGCAGTACTTC. This encodes CATSRDPSGSYEQYF.

This chain connects TRBV19 to TRBJ1-5; no clear D gene. The V gene's germline CDR1 is LNHDA and CDR2 SQIVND (reference sequence). Trimming took off 0 bases at V and 0 bases at J, with 3 bases between the two ends. The CDR3 runs to 14 residues. CDR3 nucleotide sequence: TGTGCCAGTAGTATAGACTATAGCAATCAGCCCCAGCATTTT. Translating it yields CASSIDYSNQPQHF.

This clonotype was seen many times. In DNA form, the CDR3 reads TGTGCCAGCAGTGAAGGACCCTACAATGAGCAGTTCTTC. Protein sequence: CASSEGPYNEQFF. The chain links TRBV6-1 to TRBJ2-1; no definite D call. V was cut by 1 base and J by 2 bases, with 3 bases left in between. The CDR3 length is 13 residues. Germline values: CDR1 MNHNS, CDR2 SASEGT.

Ten or more counts support this clonotype. The CDR3 spells CAWSMWLNTGELFF. DNA of the CDR3: TGTGCCTGGAGTATGTGGCTCAACACCGGGGAGCTGTTTTTT. This chain connects TRBV30 to TRBJ2-2; the D is unclear. The CDR3 has 14 residues. From germline, CDR1 is GTSNPN and CDR2 SVGIG (reference sequence). The ends were cut back, 2 bases at V and 2 bases at J, with 9 bases in the middle. Variable domain in full (rest from reference TRBV30 and TRBJ2-2): SQTIHQWPATLVQPVGSPLSLECTVEGTSNPNLYWYRQAAGRGLQLLFYSVGIGQISSEVPQNLSASRPQDRQFILSSKKLLLSDSGFYLCAWSMWLNTGELFFGEGSRLTVL.

This clonotype was detected ten times or more. This chain connects TRBV12-5 to TRBJ2-7; D gene uncertain. This CDR3 contains 13 residues. V shed 1 base and J shed 4 bases, with 8 bases lying between them. CDR1 and CDR2 from the germline V gene are LGHNT and FRNRAP. Here the CDR3 reads CASGLAGDYEQYF. The DNA of the CDR3 is TGTGCTAGTGGTTTGGCAGGAGATTACGAGCAGTACTTC.

This clonotype was picked up many times. J is TRBJ2-7 and V is TRBV7-2; 11 nucleotides line up with TRBD2. Germline V CDR1 and CDR2: SGHTA, FQGNSA. After removal of 0 bases from V and 6 bases from J, the junction contained 4 bases not matched to a gene. The CDR3 covers 15 residues. CDR3 residues: CASSLARLAGLEQYF. DNA of the CDR3: TGTGCCAGCAGCTTAGCCCGACTAGCGGGGCTCGAGCAGTACTTC.